The entry below gives a single T cell receptor beta chain sequence along with its context. This entry belongs to a study of blood T cell repertoires in COVID-19. For the study at large: Samples taken during acute and convalescent COVID-19 were collected in the United States, Italy and Spain.

Original handling: The assay estimated nucleated cells by amplifying reference gene primers. Method: immunoSEQ multiplex PCR; TCRdb's copy keeps in-frame clones and lacks some. D and trimming come from the DNA, and the V and J calls and clone size come from that table. The sample holds roughly 50,000 clones, just over 85% seen once. The CDR3 has 14 residues. Germline loops: CDR1 SGHRS, CDR2 YFSETQ. V lost 4 bases and J lost 5; bases outside the gene matches: 6. The specimen sequenced was peripheral blood. This chain links TRBV5-1 with TRBJ1-1, with 9 bases aligning to TRBD1. This receptor was taken from a man between 65 and 85 years old with active COVID-19. In DNA, the CDR3 is TGCGCCAGCAGCGCCCAGGACAGGGGTACTGAAGCTTTCTTT. Protein: CASSAQDRGTEAFF.